This is a list of T cell receptor beta chains from one sample in a study of blood T cell repertoires in COVID-19. Assay: immunoSEQ multiplex PCR; the TCRdb copy retains only in-frame clones and omits some. Among about 250,000 clones listed, approximately 92% were seen once. The sequencing input was PBMCs or T cells enriched from blood (not recorded which). These receptors all stem from a young woman who had recovered from COVID-19. CDR3s include the opening cysteine and the closing phenylalanine or tryptophan. The D gene is left open where the match is weak. For some rows the clone size is stated as once, few or many, or as a class when expanded; others skip it.

DNA: TGTGCCAGCAGCTCGACAGGGAACATGAACACTGAAGCTTTCTTT
CDR3: CASSSTGNMNTEAFF
D: TRBD1
size: once
V: TRBV28
J: TRBJ1-1

DNA: TGTGCCAGCACCGGGACAGGCGGGGAGACCCAGTACTTC
CDR3: CASTGTGGETQYF
D: TRBD1
size: .
V: TRBV2
J: TRBJ2-5

DNA: TGCGCCAGCCGGCCGGGGAGCACTGAAGCTTTCTTT
CDR3: CASRPGSTEAFF
D: .
size: once
V: TRBV10-2
J: TRBJ1-1

DNA: TGTGCCAGCAGTTTACATCAGGGGGGCAATCAGCCCCAGCATTTT
CDR3: CASSLHQGGNQPQHF
D: TRBD1
size: .
V: TRBV6-6
J: TRBJ1-5

DNA: TGTGCCAGCAGTTTGGCAGAAAACTATGGCTACACCTTC
CDR3: CASSLAENYGYTF
D: .
size: .
V: TRBV12-3/TRBV12-4
J: TRBJ1-2

DNA: TGTGCCAGCAGCCCGGACAGGGGGGCATACGAGCAGTACTTC
CDR3: CASSPDRGAYEQYF
D: TRBD1
size: .
V: TRBV5-6
J: TRBJ2-7

DNA: TGTGCCAGCAGTTCAATAGGGCAGGGGGATGGTCAGCCCCAGCATTTT
CDR3: CASSSIGQGDGQPQHF
D: TRBD1
size: once
V: TRBV27
J: TRBJ1-5

DNA: TGTGCCAGCAGCTTAAGTCGGACAGATACGCAGTATTTT
CDR3: CASSLSRTDTQYF
D: .
size: .
V: TRBV7-3
J: TRBJ2-3

DNA: TGTGCCAGCAGTGGCTCCGGACTGCACCAAGAGACCCAGTACTTC
CDR3: CASSGSGLHQETQYF
D: .
size: .
V: TRBV9
J: TRBJ2-5

DNA: TGCGCCAGCACCCCTAGGACAGGGGAGACTGAAGCTTTCTTT
CDR3: CASTPRTGETEAFF
D: TRBD1
size: .
V: TRBV5-1
J: TRBJ1-1

DNA: TGTGCCAGCAGCACCTATGGGGCAGACACAGATACGCAGTATTTT
CDR3: CASSTYGADTDTQYF
D: .
size: .
V: TRBV9
J: TRBJ2-3

DNA: TGTGCCAGCAGTAATACCGGGACAGGGAACAATCAGCCCCAGCATTTT
CDR3: CASSNTGTGNNQPQHF
D: TRBD1
size: .
V: TRBV7-9
J: TRBJ1-5

DNA: TGTGCCAGCAGCAAAGTAACAGGGGGACCTGAAGCTTTCTTT
CDR3: CASSKVTGGPEAFF
D: .
size: .
V: TRBV21-1
J: TRBJ1-1

DNA: TGTGCCTCAGGTGGATTTGACGGAACAGATACGCAGTATTTT
CDR3: CASGGFDGTDTQYF
D: .
size: .
V: TRBV2
J: TRBJ2-3

DNA: TGTGCCAGCACTTCCCCTTCCGGACAGGGGGCATTTGGCTACACCTTC
CDR3: CASTSPSGQGAFGYTF
D: TRBD1
size: .
V: TRBV28
J: TRBJ1-2

DNA: TGTGCCAGCAGTCTAGGCGCGGGGGGCTCCTATAATTCACCCCTCCACTTT
CDR3: CASSLGAGGSYNSPLHF
D: .
size: .
V: TRBV7-2
J: TRBJ1-6

DNA: TGTGCCAGCAGCTTCGGCCAAGCACAGCTTACCTACGAGCAGTACTTC
CDR3: CASSFGQAQLTYEQYF
D: .
size: .
V: TRBV5-4
J: TRBJ2-7

DNA: TGTGCCAGCAGTTACCCCTCCCGGGTAGCGGGGCAGACGGACAATGAGCAGTTCTTC
CDR3: CASSYPSRVAGQTDNEQFF
D: TRBD2
size: .
V: TRBV28
J: TRBJ2-1

DNA: TGTGCCACCAGCGGGACTCCTAATTCACCCCTCCACTTT
CDR3: CATSGTPNSPLHF
D: .
size: .
V: TRBV15
J: TRBJ1-6

DNA: TGTGCCAGCAGTGAAGGACAGTTTAGAGCTTTCTTT
CDR3: CASSEGQFRAFF
D: .
size: .
V: TRBV6-1
J: TRBJ1-1

DNA: TGTGCCACCAGTGACCCCAGGGGGCTTGGCACAGATACGCAGTATTTT
CDR3: CATSDPRGLGTDTQYF
D: TRBD1
size: .
V: TRBV24-1
J: TRBJ2-3

DNA: TGTGCCAGCAGATTGAGGACAGGGGGTGGCTACACCTTC
CDR3: CASRLRTGGGYTF
D: TRBD1
size: few
V: TRBV28
J: TRBJ1-2

DNA: TGTGCCAGCAGCCGCGGACAGGGCTCCTACAATGAGCAGTTCTTC
CDR3: CASSRGQGSYNEQFF
D: TRBD1
size: .
V: TRBV3-1/TRBV3-2
J: TRBJ2-1

DNA: TGTGCCAGCAGCTTATACCCGCCCGGAAGCGGGGGTTGGTCTGAGCAGTTCTTC
CDR3: CASSLYPPGSGGWSEQFF
D: TRBD2
size: .
V: TRBV11-2
J: TRBJ2-1

DNA: TGCAGCGTTGAAATGTTGGACGGGGTCTATGGCTACACCTTC
CDR3: CSVEMLDGVYGYTF
D: .
size: few
V: TRBV29-1
J: TRBJ1-2

DNA: TGTGCCAGCTCAACGGACAGGTTTAATGAAAAACTGTTTTTT
CDR3: CASSTDRFNEKLFF
D: TRBD1
size: few
V: TRBV18
J: TRBJ1-4

DNA: TGTGCCAGCAGCGAACAGAGCTATGGCTACACCTTC
CDR3: CASSEQSYGYTF
D: .
size: once
V: TRBV9
J: TRBJ1-2

DNA: TGTGCCAGCAGCGTAGACACAGGGGATGAAAAACTGTTTTTT
CDR3: CASSVDTGDEKLFF
D: TRBD1
size: .
V: TRBV9
J: TRBJ1-4

DNA: TGTGCCAGCTCAAACCAGACAGATACCTACGAGCAGTACTTC
CDR3: CASSNQTDTYEQYF
D: .
size: .
V: TRBV18
J: TRBJ2-7

DNA: TGTGCCAGCAGCCCCAGAGGGCCCAAAAACATTCAGTACTTC
CDR3: CASSPRGPKNIQYF
D: .
size: .
V: TRBV6-2/TRBV6-3
J: TRBJ2-4

DNA: TGCGCCAGCAGCTTCGGACTAGCGGGGGGTCAATTCACAGATACGCAGTATTTT
CDR3: CASSFGLAGGQFTDTQYF
D: TRBD2
size: once
V: TRBV5-1
J: TRBJ2-3

DNA: TGTGCCAGCAAGGGGGGGGGAAGCTCCTACGAGCAGTACTTC
CDR3: CASKGGGSSYEQYF
D: .
size: .
V: TRBV5-4
J: TRBJ2-7

DNA: TGTGCCAGCAGCGCGAGCACAGGGGGCCCCTACGAGCAGTACTTC
CDR3: CASSASTGGPYEQYF
D: TRBD1
size: .
V: TRBV5-4
J: TRBJ2-7

DNA: TGTGCCAGCAGCAAAGAGCGGGAGGTCAGGGTGACAGATACGCAGTATTTT
CDR3: CASSKEREVRVTDTQYF
D: .
size: .
V: TRBV21-1
J: TRBJ2-3

DNA: TGTGCCAGCAGCTTAGCAGGGGGCTTGAACACCGGGGAGCTGTTTTTT
CDR3: CASSLAGGLNTGELFF
D: TRBD1
size: .
V: TRBV7-9
J: TRBJ2-2

DNA: TGTGCCAGCAGCCCCGGGACAGATTTTGTTACGCAGTATTTT
CDR3: CASSPGTDFVTQYF
D: TRBD1
size: .
V: TRBV7-3
J: TRBJ2-3